These 27 T cell receptor beta chains share one sample of origin, sequenced in a study of T-cell memory formation after mild COVID-19. One entry per CDR3 protein results from TCRdb running MiXCR on the 5' RACE reads. Among almost 550,000 distinct CDR3 sequences listed, over 20% were seen once. The sample was PBMCs or a T cell subset sorted from them (not recorded which). These receptors originate from an adult woman who had mild COVID-19 (a few samples of this study predate the infection). Cell type and time point are not known.

This clonotype was seen more than once but under ten times. The rearrangement joins TRBV29-1 to TRBJ1-1, with 12 bases fitting TRBD1. V shed 5 bases and J 4 bases; nucleotides not matched to a gene: 5. The CDR3 contains 14 residues. From germline, CDR1 is SQVTM and CDR2 ANQGSEA. CDR3 nucleotides: TGCAGCGTTTCCGGGACAGGGGGCCTCACTGAAGCTTTCTTT. It yields the protein CSVSGTGGLTEAFF. The whole variable domain, remainder taken from reference TRBV29-1 and TRBJ1-1, is SAVISQKPSRDICQRGTSLTIQCQVDSQVTMMFWYRQQPGQSLTLIATANQGSEATYESGFVIDKFPISRPNLTFSTLTVSNMSPEDSSIYLCSVSGTGGLTEAFFGQGTRLTVV.

This clonotype was seen a few times. The rearrangement uses TRBV29-1 and TRBJ2-3; D is unresolved. CDR1 and CDR2 (germline): SQVTM, ANQGSEA. V lost 1 base and J lost 4, with 18 bases in between. CDR3 length equals 16 residues. CDR3 coding DNA: TGCAGCGTTGAAGCCCATCGCGGAAGTGAGGCAGATACGCAGTATTTT. It codes for CSVEAHRGSEADTQYF.

This clonotype was detected only a few times. The V call is TRBV12-3 or TRBV12-4, the J call TRBJ2-5, with 9 nucleotides matching TRBD2. The V segment lost 1 base and the J segment 0 bases; nucleotides outside the gene matches: 12. This CDR3 has 19 amino acids. The CDR3 DNA reads TGTGCCAGCAGTTTAGGAGCCAGCGGGAGGTTTATGGACCAAGAGACCCAGTACTTC. Its protein is CASSLGASGRFMDQETQYF.

This clonotype was seen only a few times. The chain recombines TRBV7-9 with TRBJ2-1, with D hard to call. This CDR3 region has 16 residues. V gave up 1 base and J gave up 2 bases, with 12 bases separating them. Germline CDR1 SEHNR, CDR2 FQNEAQ (reference sequence). CDR3 coding DNA: TGTGCCAGCAGCTTAGTAGGCAGCCAGACCTACAATGAGCAGTTCTTC. Translated, it gives CASSLVGSQTYNEQFF. The variable domain in full, completed from reference TRBV7-9 and TRBJ2-1, reads DTGVSQNPRHKITKRGQNVTFRCDPISEHNRLYWYRQTLGQGPEFLTYFQNEAQLEKSRLLSDRFSAERPKGSFSTLEIQRTEQGDSAMYLCASSLVGSQTYNEQFFGPGTRLTVL.

V gene TRBV5-6 combines with J gene TRBJ2-2, with 9 bases aligning to TRBD1. This CDR3 is 16 amino acids long. The V gene end was trimmed by 3 bases and the J gene end by 3 bases; junction bases not matched to a gene: 6. CDR1 and CDR2 from the germline V gene are SGHDT and YYEEEE. CDR3 in amino acids: CASSSRTGDYTGELFF. DNA for the CDR3: TGTGCCAGCAGCTCTAGGACAGGGGACTACACCGGGGAGCTGTTTTTT.

The chain is built from TRBV3-1 and TRBJ2-7, with D hard to call. This CDR3 spans 12 amino acids. The V end was cut by 1 base, the J end by 5 bases, with 6 bases between. CDR1 and CDR2 from the germline V gene are LGHDT and YNNKEL (reference sequence). The CDR3 loop is CASSQVTNEQYF. The CDR3 bases are TGTGCCAGCAGCCAAGTAACGAACGAGCAGTACTTC.

This clonotype was detected only a few times. This chain connects TRBV5-1 to TRBJ2-1, with TRBD1 matching 10 bases. With 2 bases clipped from V and 10 bases from J, the junction kept 6 bases outside the gene matches. CDR3 length: 14 residues. Germline assignment: CDR1 SGHRS and CDR2 YFSETQ. The CDR3 sequence is CASSLDRGLREQFF. CDR3 DNA sequence: TGCGCCAGCAGCTTAGACAGGGGGCTTCGCGAGCAGTTCTTC.

The V gene is TRBV18, the J gene TRBJ2-1; the match to TRBD2 covers 9 bases. V was pared by 2 bases and J by 0 bases, with 5 bases of the junction left unmatched. The CDR3 is made up of 17 amino acids. Germline assignment: CDR1 KGHSH and CDR2 LQKENI. The CDR3 reads CASSPFLAGSSYNEQFF. Written as DNA, the CDR3 is TGTGCCAGCTCACCATTTCTAGCGGGGAGCTCCTACAATGAGCAGTTCTTC.

This clonotype was observed many times. The V gene is TRBV5-1, the J gene TRBJ2-5, with 14 bases fitting TRBD2. The V gene's germline CDR1 is SGHRS and CDR2 YFSETQ. V gave up 4 bases and J gave up 5 bases; unmatched junction bases: 7. The CDR3 sequence is 16 residues long. CDR3 sequence (DNA): TGCGCCAGCAGCCGGGGACTAGCGGGAGAAGTGGAGACCCAGTACTTC. Protein sequence: CASSRGLAGEVETQYF.

The chain uses TRBV29-1 and TRBJ1-2; D uncertain. V dropped 3 bases and J dropped 6 bases, with 17 bases sitting between them. The CDR3 is made up of 14 amino acids. CDR1 is SQVTM, CDR2 ANQGSEA, per germline. The CDR3 sequence is CSVEDLYWIDGYTF. The CDR3 DNA sequence: TGCAGCGTTGAGGACCTCTATTGGATCGATGGCTACACCTTC.

This clonotype was counted between two and nine times. The V gene is TRBV20-1, the J gene TRBJ2-2; 15 positions agree with TRBD2. V dropped 5 bases and J dropped 1; count of bases not matched to a gene: 2. The CDR3 spans 16 residues. Germline-derived CDR1 and CDR2 are DFQATT and SNEGSKA (reference sequence). This CDR3 reads CSALGLAGGNTGELFF. The CDR3 bases are TGCAGTGCTCTGGGACTAGCGGGAGGGAACACCGGGGAGCTGTTTTTT.

This clonotype was picked up a small number of times. This chain links TRBV29-1 with TRBJ2-5; TRBD2 matches 8 bases. Germline values: CDR1 SQVTM, CDR2 ANQGSEA. V trimming: 1 base; J trimming: 5 bases; junction bases outside the gene matches: 9. CDR3 length: 15 residues. CDR3 sequence: CSVEVTGLVDETQYF. In DNA, the CDR3 is TGCAGCGTTGAAGTAACGGGACTAGTTGACGAGACCCAGTACTTC.

This clonotype appeared many times. The chain uses TRBV11-2 and TRBJ2-3; no clear D. This CDR3 is 13 amino acids long. Germline V gene data show CDR1 as SGHAT and CDR2 as FQNNGV. The germline V and J ends were trimmed by 6 bases and 2 bases, with 9 bases remaining between them. CDR3 protein: CASSLSPTDTQYF. DNA for the CDR3: TGTGCCAGCAGTTTATCTCCCACAGATACGCAGTATTTT.

V usage is TRBV5-6 and J usage is TRBJ2-7, with D perhaps TRBD2 (6 bases). From germline, CDR1 is SGHDT and CDR2 YYEEEE. The CDR3 has 15 amino acids. V lost 3 bases and J lost 10, with 23 bases in between. The CDR3 loop is CASSSLSGFQDFQYF. The DNA for the CDR3 is TGTGCCAGCAGCTCCCTGAGCGGGTTCCAAGATTTTCAGTACTTC. The entire variable domain, with the rest obtained from reference TRBV5-6 and TRBJ2-7, is as follows: DAGVTQSPTHLIKTRGQQVTLRCSPKSGHDTVSWYQQALGQGPQFIFQYYEEEERQRGNFPDRFSGHQFPNYSSELNVNALLLGDSALYLCASSSLSGFQDFQYFGPGTRLTVT.

The table lists this clonotype with many counts. J is TRBJ2-7 and V is TRBV7-9, with TRBD1 identical over 7 bases. CDR1 and CDR2 from the germline V gene are SEHNR and FQNEAQ (reference sequence). Germline trimming cut 4 bases from V and 4 bases from J; bases unmatched to any gene: 4. The CDR3 runs 13 residues. Here the CDR3 reads CASSYTDRYEQYF. The CDR3 coding sequence is TGTGCCAGCAGCTATACGGACAGGTACGAGCAGTACTTC.

A single count supports this clonotype. The V call is TRBV11-3, the J call TRBJ2-3; D gene ambiguous. Germline loops: CDR1 SGHNT, CDR2 YENEEA. Deletions cut 2 bases from V and 7 bases from J, with 13 bases between. This CDR3 contains 14 residues. The CDR3 coding sequence is TGTGCCAGCAGCTTATCGGATGCATTCAATACGCAGTATTTT. This gives the protein CASSLSDAFNTQYF.

This clonotype was seen a handful of times. This sequence joins TRBV4-1 and TRBJ1-6; unclear D gene. The CDR3 length is 15 residues. Trimming took off 0 bases at V and 7 bases at J, with 10 bases between the two ends. CDR1 is MGHRA and CDR2 is YSYEKL in the germline V gene. CDR3 coding DNA: TGCGCCAGCAGCCAAGATCAGGCCCGGAATTCACCCCTCCACTTT. Translation: CASSQDQARNSPLHF.

This clonotype was seen more than once but under ten times. V usage is TRBV30 and J usage is TRBJ2-1, with 12 bases fitting TRBD2. The length of the CDR3 is 19 residues. The germline V gene encodes CDR1 GTSNPN and CDR2 SVGIG (reference sequence). V gave up 2 bases and J gave up 4 bases; unmatched junction bases: 15. CDR3 DNA sequence: TGTGCCTGGAGTTCCCTGGGGACTAGCGGGCTTACTCCTTACAATGAGCAGTTCTTC. Translation: CAWSSLGTSGLTPYNEQFF. The complete variable domain, with remaining parts taken from reference TRBV30 and TRBJ2-1, reads SQTIHQWPATLVQPVGSPLSLECTVEGTSNPNLYWYRQAAGRGLQLLFYSVGIGQISSEVPQNLSASRPQDRQFILSSKKLLLSDSGFYLCAWSSLGTSGLTPYNEQFFGPGTRLTVL.

The rearrangement uses TRBV12-3 or TRBV12-4 and TRBJ1-2; the match to TRBD1 covers 8 bases. Trimming cost V 3 bases and J 6 bases; bases outside gene matches: 3. This CDR3 has 13 amino acids. The CDR3 nucleotides are TGTGCCAGCAGTTTTTCAGGGGGCAATGGCTACACCTTC. The encoded protein is CASSFSGGNGYTF.

The chain combines TRBV3-1 with TRBJ1-1; unclear D gene. Germline-derived CDR1 and CDR2 are LGHDT and YNNKEL (reference sequence). The CDR3 runs to 15 residues. Trimming left V 0 bases short and J 0 bases short, with 8 bases between. As DNA, the CDR3 is TGTGCCAGCAGCCAAGATATGGGCATGAACACTGAAGCTTTCTTT. This encodes CASSQDMGMNTEAFF.

This clonotype was counted between two and nine times. The CDR3 DNA reads TGTGCCAGCAGTCCGGGGACTAGCGGGAGATGGGGTCGAGAGACCCAGTACTTC. As protein: CASSPGTSGRWGRETQYF. V usage is TRBV12-3 or TRBV12-4 and J usage is TRBJ2-5; 14 bases align to TRBD2. V dropped 5 bases and J dropped 4; count of bases not matched to a gene: 12. The CDR3 has 18 residues.

The table lists this clonotype with a few counts. The chain has TRBV27 and TRBJ2-7; TRBD1 aligns across 8 bases. The CDR3 extends over 15 amino acids. V shed 6 bases, J shed 3 bases, and the junction held 10 bases outside the gene matches. Per the germline V gene, CDR1 is MNHEY and CDR2 is SMNVEV (reference sequence). This CDR3 is CASRTGQGNFYEQYF. The CDR3 DNA is TGTGCCAGCAGGACTGGACAGGGTAATTTCTACGAGCAGTACTTC.

This clonotype was counted between two and nine times. The V and J genes are TRBV7-9 and TRBJ2-1, with D perhaps matching TRBD1 (5 bases). The length of the CDR3 is 15 residues. V was trimmed by 5 bases and J by 10 bases, leaving 21 bases between them. Germline CDR1 is SEHNR and CDR2 is FQNEAQ (reference sequence). The chain's CDR3 is CASSPMAQPAGEQFF. CDR3 DNA: TGTGCCAGCAGCCCCATGGCCCAGCCAGCAGGGGAGCAGTTCTTC.

This chain joins TRBV4-1 and TRBJ2-7; 7 nucleotides line up with TRBD2. V gave up 2 bases and J gave up 0 bases; unmatched junction bases: 7. The CDR3 covers 16 residues. Germline assignment: CDR1 MGHRA and CDR2 YSYEKL. CDR3 in amino acids: CASSQFLRDYSYEQYF. CDR3 bases: TGCGCCAGCAGCCAATTCCTCCGGGACTACTCCTACGAGCAGTACTTC.

This clonotype appeared a single time. This chain uses TRBV5-1 with TRBJ1-1; 10 nucleotides line up with TRBD1. Trimming cost V 4 bases and J 5 bases; bases outside gene matches: 5. The CDR3 spans 14 residues. Germline-derived CDR1 and CDR2 are SGHRS and YFSETQ. DNA for the CDR3: TGCGCCAGCAGCGTGGGGACAGGGGAAACTGAAGCTTTCTTT. Residues: CASSVGTGETEAFF.

The gene calls are TRBV9 and TRBJ1-1; possibly TRBD1 for D (6 bases). V gave up 4 bases and J gave up 2 bases, with 12 bases separating them. The CDR3 runs to 14 residues. CDR1 SGDLS and CDR2 YYNGEE come from the germline V gene. The chain's CDR3 is CASSPGTFNTEAFF. The DNA for the CDR3 is TGTGCCAGCAGCCCCGGGACATTCAACACTGAAGCTTTCTTT. Full variable domain (rest looked up from reference TRBV9 and TRBJ1-1): DSGVTQTPKHLITATGQRVTLRCSPRSGDLSVYWYQQSLDQGLQFLIQYYNGEERAKGNILERFSAQQFPDLHSELNLSSLELGDSALYFCASSPGTFNTEAFFGQGTRLTVV.

This clonotype has only one observation. The genes are TRBV3-1 and TRBJ2-7, with D perhaps matching TRBD1 (6 bases). V dropped 3 bases and J dropped 4 bases, with 10 bases sitting between them. Looked up from germline, CDR1 is LGHDT and CDR2 is YNNKEL (reference sequence). This CDR3 has 13 residues. CDR3 sequence: CASSQSGAYEQYF. The CDR3 bases are TGTGCCAGCAGCCAGTCAGGGGCATACGAGCAGTACTTC.